This T cell receptor (beta chain) is drawn from a study of a mutant IDH1 vaccine in newly diagnosed glioma. On this clone itself: The antigen is unknown.

Indicated time point: baseline, week 1 (first vaccination visit). Stated treatment: pre-vaccination baseline after standard-of-care therapy. Astrocytomas found in donors were new, WHO grade 3 or 4, IDH1-mutant and ATRX-lost. The CDR3 runs to 13 residues. Per the germline V gene, CDR1 is LNHDA and CDR2 is SQIVND (reference sequence). The germline V and J ends were trimmed by 3 bases and 3 bases, with 9 bases remaining between them. Study-wide results and limits: Immune responses induced by the vaccine were seen in around 93% of patients, spanning multiple MHC alleles.

Generated by immunoSEQ multiplex PCR, the TCRdb table keeps only in-frame clones and is missing some. The table shows approximately 54,000 clones, with roughly 80% occurring only once. The sequenced sample was PBMCs, obtained from a glioma patient treated with radiotherapy, temozolomide or both. The sequence was collected from a man younger than 35 with glioma. This chain connects TRBV19 to TRBJ2-7; D gene unclear. CDR3 in DNA: TGTGCCAGTAGTATTGGAGTGATCTACGAGCAGTACTTC. It is translated as CASSIGVIYEQYF.